This passage covers 8 T cell receptor beta chains from one sample sequenced in a study of OX40 agonist ivuxolimab in advanced cancers. TCRdb's copy holds only in-frame clones and misses some; the assay was immunoSEQ multiplex PCR. The repertoire holds approximately 74,000 clones, with roughly 82% as singletons. This material consisted of CD4+ or CD8+ T cells sorted from blood, taken in a trial of the OX40 agonist ivuxolimab. The receptors were gathered from an adult with an advanced solid tumor such as melanoma, head and neck, liver or kidney cancer.

The chain links TRBV6-1 to TRBJ2-6; the D gene could be TRBD1 or TRBD2 (5 bases each). In germline, CDR1 is MNHNS, CDR2 SASEGT. The CDR3 runs to 15 residues. V was clipped by 6 bases and J by 0 bases, with 9 bases between them. CDR3 bases: TGTGCCAGCAGAGATGGGGGCTCTGGGGCCAACGTCCTGACTTTC. Its translation: CASRDGGSGANVLTF.

V and J are TRBV28 and TRBJ2-2; 9 bases match TRBD2. CDR1 MDHEN and CDR2 SYDVKM come from the germline V gene. The trim removed 1 base at V and 4 bases at J, leaving 4 bases unmatched. This CDR3 is built from 16 residues. Here the CDR3 DNA reads TGTGCCAGCAGTTTATCAAGCGGGGGGAGCACCGGGGAGCTGTTTTTT. It encodes CASSLSSGGSTGELFF.

This sequence joins TRBV18 and TRBJ2-5; 10 bases agree with TRBD2. The CDR3 loop spans 15 amino acids. V was clipped by 3 bases and J by 4 bases; unmatched bases: 5. Germline lookup yields CDR1 KGHSH and CDR2 LQKENI. The CDR3 DNA reads TGTGCCAGCTCACCGGGACTAGCGTCTCTAGAGACCCAGTACTTC. Residues: CASSPGLASLETQYF.

This chain uses TRBV2 with TRBJ2-1, with 12 bases aligning to TRBD2. The CDR3 loop spans 16 amino acids. Trimming removed 4 bases from V and 7 bases from J; junction bases left unmatched: 8. CDR1 is SNHLY, CDR2 FYNNEI, per germline. CDR3 residues: CASSADRTSGANEQFF. The CDR3 DNA reads as TGTGCCAGCAGTGCGGACCGGACTAGCGGGGCAAATGAGCAGTTCTTC.

This clone is a singleton in its sample. The chain links TRBV14 to TRBJ2-7; D may be TRBD1 or TRBD2 (5 bases each). The CDR3 is 13 residues long. Germline V gene sequence: CDR1 SGHDN, CDR2 FVKESK. With 6 bases removed from V and 3 bases from J, the gap between germline ends came to 12 bases. CDR3 sequence reads: CASSPGRSYEQYF. CDR3 DNA: TGTGCCAGCAGTCCGGGACGGAGCTACGAGCAGTACTTC.

This chain uses TRBV7-9 with TRBJ2-1, with TRBD2 matching 12 bases. CDR1 and CDR2 (germline): SEHNR, FQNEAQ (reference sequence). The CDR3 has 15 residues. The junction had 6 bases not matched to a gene; V was cut back by 6 bases and J by 6 bases. The CDR3 sequence: CASSFGLAGSNEQFF. The DNA for the CDR3 is TGTGCCAGCAGTTTTGGACTAGCGGGGAGCAATGAGCAGTTCTTC.

The chain combines TRBV6-5 with TRBJ2-3; D is undetermined. There are 13 residues in the CDR3. Germline V gene sequence: CDR1 MNHEY, CDR2 SVGAGI. V was cut by 6 bases and J by 1 base, with 8 bases left in between. CDR3 loop: CASRDQGTDTQYF. In nucleotides, the CDR3 is TGTGCCAGCAGGGACCAGGGCACAGATACGCAGTATTTT.

The CDR3: CASSILLANTGELFF. CDR3 bases: TGTGCCAGTAGTATATTACTTGCGAACACCGGGGAGCTGTTTTTT. The rearrangement joins TRBV19 to TRBJ2-2; D gene ambiguous. The germline gives CDR1 LNHDA, CDR2 SQIVND (reference sequence). The length of the CDR3 is 15 residues. The V gene lost 2 bases and the J gene lost 0 bases, with 7 bases spanning the gap.